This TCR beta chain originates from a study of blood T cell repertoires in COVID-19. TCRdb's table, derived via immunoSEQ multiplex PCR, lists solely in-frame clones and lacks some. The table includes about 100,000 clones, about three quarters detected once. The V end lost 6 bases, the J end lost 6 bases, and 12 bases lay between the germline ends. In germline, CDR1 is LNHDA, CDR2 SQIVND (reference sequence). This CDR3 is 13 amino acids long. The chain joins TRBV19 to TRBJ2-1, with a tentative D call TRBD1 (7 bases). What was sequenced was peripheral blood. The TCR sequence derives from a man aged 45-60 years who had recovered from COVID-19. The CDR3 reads CASRRQGGNEQFF. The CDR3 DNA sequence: TGTGCCAGTAGACGGCAGGGGGGCAATGAGCAGTTCTTC.